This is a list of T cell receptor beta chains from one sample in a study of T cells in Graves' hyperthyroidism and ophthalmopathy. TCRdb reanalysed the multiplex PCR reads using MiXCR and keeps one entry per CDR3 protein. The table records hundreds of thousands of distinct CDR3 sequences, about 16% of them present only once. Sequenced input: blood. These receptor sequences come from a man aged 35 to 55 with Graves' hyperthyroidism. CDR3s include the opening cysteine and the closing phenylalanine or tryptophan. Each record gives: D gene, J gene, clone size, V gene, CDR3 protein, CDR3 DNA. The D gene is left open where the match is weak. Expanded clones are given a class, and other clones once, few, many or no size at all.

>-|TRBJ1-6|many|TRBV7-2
CASSLLTTADSPLHF
TGTGCCAGCAGCTTATTGACGACCGCGGATTCACCCCTCCACTTT
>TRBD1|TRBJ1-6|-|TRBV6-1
CASSAQTGTGYSLHF
TGTGCCAGCAGTGCCCAAACCGGGACAGGGTATTCCCTCCACTTT
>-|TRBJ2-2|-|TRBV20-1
CSARAGSNSNTGELFF
TGCAGTGCTAGAGCTGGGAGTAACTCGAACACCGGGGAGCTGTTTTTT
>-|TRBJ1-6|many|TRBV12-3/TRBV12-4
CASSLSQGYSPLHF
TGTGCCAGCAGTTTGAGCCAGGGGTATTCACCCCTCCACTTT
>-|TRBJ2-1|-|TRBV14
CASSFGAGRYTKQFF
TGTGCCAGCAGCTTTGGGGCAGGTCGCTACACGAAGCAGTTCTTC
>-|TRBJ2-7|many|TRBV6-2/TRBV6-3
CASSYPSYEQYF
TGTGCCAGCAGTTACCCATCCTACGAGCAGTACTTC
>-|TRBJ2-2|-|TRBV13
CASSQGISGAGELFF
TGTGCCAGCAGTCAGGGGATCTCTGGGGCCGGGGAGCTGTTTTTT
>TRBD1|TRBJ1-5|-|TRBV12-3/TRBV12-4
CASSLEVTGRDQPQHF
TGTGCCAGCAGTTTAGAGGTGACAGGGCGGGATCAGCCCCAGCATTTT
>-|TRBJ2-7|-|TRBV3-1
CASGRYYEQYF
TGTGCCAGCGGGCGTTACTACGAGCAGTACTTC
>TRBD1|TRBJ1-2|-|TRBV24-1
CATSDSGQGTWSYTF
TGTGCCACCAGTGATTCCGGACAGGGGACTTGGAGCTACACCTTC
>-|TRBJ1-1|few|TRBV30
CAWSVQSRPGRTEAFF
TGTGCCTGGAGTGTACAAAGCCGGCCCGGGAGGACTGAAGCTTTCTTT
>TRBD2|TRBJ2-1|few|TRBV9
CASSGLAGASSYNEQFF
TGTGCCAGCAGCGGACTAGCGGGGGCGAGCTCCTACAATGAGCAGTTCTTC
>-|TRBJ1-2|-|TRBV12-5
CASGLGGRGYTF
TGTGCTAGTGGTTTGGGGGGACGTGGCTACACCTTC
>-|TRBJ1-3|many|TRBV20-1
CSASQGSGNTIYF
TGCAGTGCCTCACAAGGCTCTGGAAACACCATATATTTT
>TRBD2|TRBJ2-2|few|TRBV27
CASSVSGGTNTGELFF
TGTGCCAGCAGTGTCAGCGGGGGGACAAACACCGGGGAGCTGTTTTTT
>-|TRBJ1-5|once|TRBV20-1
CSASPRSYSNQPQHF
TGCAGTGCCAGCCCCAGGAGTTATAGCAATCAGCCCCAGCATTTT
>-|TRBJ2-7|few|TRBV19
CASGRQNEQYF
TGTGCCAGTGGCAGACAGAACGAGCAGTACTTC
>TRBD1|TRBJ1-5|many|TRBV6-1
CASSLGGVYQPQHF
TGTGCCAGCAGTCTAGGGGGCGTTTATCAGCCCCAGCATTTT
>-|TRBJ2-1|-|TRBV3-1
CASSQVLEAGSSYNEQFF
TGTGCCAGCAGCCAGGTATTGGAAGCGGGTAGCTCCTACAATGAGCAGTTCTTC
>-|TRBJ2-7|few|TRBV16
CASSQSPGSVSYEQYF
TGTGCCAGCAGCCAATCCCCAGGGTCCGTCTCCTACGAGCAGTACTTC
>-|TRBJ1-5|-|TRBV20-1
CSARPPGGSQPQHF
TGCAGTGCTAGACCTCCGGGGGGAAGTCAGCCCCAGCATTTT
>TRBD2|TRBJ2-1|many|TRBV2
CASSVGEGRVYEQFF
TGTGCCAGCAGCGTAGGGGAGGGGCGCGTCTATGAGCAGTTCTTC
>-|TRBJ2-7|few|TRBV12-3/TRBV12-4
CASSLSRAGYEQYF
TGTGCCAGCAGTTTGAGCAGGGCGGGCTACGAGCAGTACTTC
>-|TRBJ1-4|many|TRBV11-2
CASSLDGVQEKLFF
TGTGCCAGCAGCTTAGATGGGGTTCAGGAAAAACTGTTTTTT
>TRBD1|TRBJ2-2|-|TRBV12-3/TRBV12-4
CASRTGDGSGELFF
TGTGCCAGCAGGACAGGGGATGGATCCGGGGAGCTGTTTTTT
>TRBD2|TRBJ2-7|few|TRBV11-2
CASSGNGGRKGF
TGTGCCAGCAGCGGAAACGGGGGGAGGAAAGGATTC
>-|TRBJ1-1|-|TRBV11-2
CASSLRRHDTEAFF
TGTGCCAGCAGCTTGCGGAGGCATGACACTGAAGCTTTCTTT
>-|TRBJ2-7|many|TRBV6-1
CASSRHGQQYEQYF
TGTGCCAGCAGTCGGCATGGGCAGCAGTACGAGCAGTACTTC
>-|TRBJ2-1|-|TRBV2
CASSVSNEQFF
TGTGCCAGCAGTGTTTCCAATGAGCAGTTCTTC
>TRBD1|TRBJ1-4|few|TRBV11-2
CASRPGGYNEKLFF
TGTGCCAGCAGGCCAGGGGGGTATAATGAAAAACTGTTTTTT
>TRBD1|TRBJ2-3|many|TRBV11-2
CATPPPGQGAKPSTDTQYF
TGTGCCACCCCCCCCCCGGGACAGGGGGCGAAGCCTAGCACAGATACGCAGTATTTT
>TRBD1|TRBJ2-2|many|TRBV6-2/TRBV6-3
CATTGDTGELFF
TGTGCCACCACAGGGGACACCGGGGAGCTGTTTTTT
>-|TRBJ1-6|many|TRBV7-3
CASSLLPGDSPLHF
TGTGCCAGCAGCTTACTCCCAGGGGACTCACCCCTCCACTTT
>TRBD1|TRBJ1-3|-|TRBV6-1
CASSRDSYFSGNTIYF
TGTGCCAGCAGTAGGGACAGCTACTTCTCTGGAAACACCATATATTTT
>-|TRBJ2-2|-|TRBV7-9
CASSLSSYTGELFF
TGTGCCAGCAGCTTATCCAGCTACACCGGGGAGCTGTTTTTT
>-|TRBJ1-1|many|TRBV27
CASSPHAGTEAFF
TGTGCCAGCAGCCCTCACGCTGGCACTGAAGCTTTCTTT
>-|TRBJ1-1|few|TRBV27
CASSRKGPDTEAFF
TGTGCCAGCAGTCGAAAGGGGCCCGACACTGAAGCTTTCTTT
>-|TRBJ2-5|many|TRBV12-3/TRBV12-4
CASSQVGGTQYF
TGTGCCAGCAGTCAGGTTGGGGGGACCCAGTACTTC
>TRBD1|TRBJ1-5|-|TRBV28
CASKGQEYSNQPQHF
TGTGCCAGCAAAGGACAGGAGTATAGCAATCAGCCCCAGCATTTT
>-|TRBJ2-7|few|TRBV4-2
CASSQDVDRTYEQYF
TGTGCCAGCAGCCAAGATGTTGACAGAACCTACGAGCAGTACTTC
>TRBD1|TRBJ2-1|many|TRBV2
CASSVPGTGGKNEQFF
TGTGCCAGCAGTGTCCCCGGGACAGGCGGAAAGAATGAGCAGTTCTTC
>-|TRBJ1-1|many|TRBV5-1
CASSLRGGNTEAFF
TGTGCCAGCAGCCTGAGAGGGGGAAACACTGAAGCTTTCTTT
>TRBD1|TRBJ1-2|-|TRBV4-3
CASSHSAGQDLNYGYTF
TGCGCCAGCAGCCATTCTGCTGGACAGGACCTTAACTATGGCTACACCTTC
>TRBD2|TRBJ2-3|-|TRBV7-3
CASSLQASGGGTDTQYF
TGTGCCAGCAGCTTACAGGCTAGCGGGGGGGGCACAGATACGCAGTATTTT
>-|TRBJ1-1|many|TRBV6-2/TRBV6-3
CASSQEGSTEAFF
TGTGCCAGCAGTCAAGAGGGTAGCACTGAAGCTTTCTTT
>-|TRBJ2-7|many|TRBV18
CASSLQGTYEQYF
TGTGCCAGCTCACTACAGGGAACCTACGAGCAGTACTTC
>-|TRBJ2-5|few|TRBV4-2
CASSQEEGLHQETQYF
TGTGCCAGCAGCCAAGAGGAGGGTCTCCACCAAGAGACCCAGTACTTC
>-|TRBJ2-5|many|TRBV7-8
CASSPRGPRVKTQYF
TGTGCCAGCAGCCCCCGGGGGCCGAGGGTAAAGACCCAGTACTTC
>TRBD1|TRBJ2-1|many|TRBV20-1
CSAGQDLEQFF
TGCAGTGCGGGACAGGACCTAGAGCAGTTCTTC
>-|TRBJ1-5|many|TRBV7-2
CASRGTGPHQPQHF
TGTGCCAGCAGGGGAACCGGGCCGCATCAGCCCCAGCATTTT
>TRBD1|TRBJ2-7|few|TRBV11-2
CASSSYTGTGGSEQYF
TGTGCCAGCAGCTCGTATACCGGGACAGGGGGATCCGAGCAGTACTTC
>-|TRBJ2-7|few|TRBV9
CASSGRDRIYEQYF
TGTGCCAGCAGCGGAAGAGACAGAATCTACGAGCAGTACTTC
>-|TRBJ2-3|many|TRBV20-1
CSAEGAGSVTQYF
TGCAGTGCCGAGGGGGCGGGGTCTGTTACGCAGTATTTT
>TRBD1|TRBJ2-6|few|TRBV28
CASSEWDRFSSGANVLTF
TGTGCCAGCAGTGAATGGGACAGGTTCAGCTCTGGGGCCAACGTCCTGACTTTC
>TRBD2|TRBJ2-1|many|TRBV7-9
CASSFQLAGNYNEQFF
TGTGCCAGCAGCTTCCAACTAGCGGGAAACTACAATGAGCAGTTCTTC